These 22 T cell receptor beta chains share one sample of origin, sequenced in a study of spatial heterogeneity in lung cancer. TCRdb passed the 5' RACE reads through MiXCR, listing each CDR3 protein once. This sample has fewer than 15,000 distinct CDR3 sequences, with roughly 5.6% found just once. The time point denotes: sample taken at primary tumor resection. Study conclusions and caveats: Tumoral mutation counts were tracked by counts of expanded intratumoral alpha and beta TCRs.

These receptors have no known antigen. This sample comprised lung tumor tissue, obtained at surgery. The receptors come from a female donor with early-stage non-small cell lung cancer.

Sample share makes this clonotype medium-sized (0.01 to 0.1%). This beta chain is a stray read from a library made for alpha chains; its abundance is not meaningful. V and J are TRBV2 and TRBJ1-5, with D possibly matching TRBD1 (6 bases). Germline CDR1 reads SNHLY; CDR2 reads FYNNEI. CDR3 length: 14 amino acids. The V and J ends lost 6 bases and 6 bases respectively, with 15 bases between them. Here the CDR3 reads CASSAQGRAQPQHF. The CDR3, as DNA: TGTGCCAGCAGCGCTCAGGGGCGGGCTCAGCCCCAGCATTTT.

This clonotype was seen repeatedly, ten times or more. A library made for alpha chains picked up this beta chain off target, so its size means little. The chain carries TRBV7-9 and TRBJ2-3; unclear D gene. Germline V gene data show CDR1 as SEHNR and CDR2 as FQNEAQ (reference sequence). The CDR3 runs 14 residues. V was shortened by 0 bases and J by 5 bases, with 9 bases between the two germline ends. Here the CDR3 DNA reads TGTGCCAGCAGCTTAGCTTACGGAAGAGATACGCAGTATTTT. Its protein is CASSLAYGRDTQYF.

This clonotype was seen ten or more times. Because the library targeted alpha chains, this beta chain is an off-target read whose size means little. The chain is built from TRBV18 and TRBJ2-5; the match to TRBD1 covers 8 bases. The J segment lost 5 bases and the V segment lost 5 bases, leaving 7 bases of the junction unmatched. The CDR3 loop spans 14 amino acids. CDR1 and CDR2 (germline): KGHSH, LQKENI. The CDR3 nucleotides read TGTGCCAGCTCAAGCGCAGGGGGCTCGGAGACCCAGTACTTC. It encodes CASSSAGGSETQYF.

This clonotype appeared many times. This beta chain is a stray read from a library made for alpha chains; its abundance is not meaningful. The chain links TRBV7-9 to TRBJ2-7; 7 bases agree with TRBD1. The germline V gene encodes CDR1 SEHNR and CDR2 FQNEAQ (reference sequence). J was trimmed by 3 bases and V by 5 bases; bases with no gene match: 13. The CDR3 covers 16 residues. The CDR3 reads CASSLFDRVKDYEQYF. In nucleotides, the CDR3 is TGTGCCAGCAGCCTATTTGACAGGGTAAAGGACTACGAGCAGTACTTC.

Worth noting for this clonotype: A library made for alpha chains picked up this beta chain off target, so its size means little. CDR3 region: CASTKVSGELFF. Written as DNA, the CDR3 is TGTGCCAGCACCAAAGTTTCCGGGGAGCTGTTTTTT. The chain links TRBV7-9 to TRBJ2-2; D unresolved. V was clipped by 7 bases and J by 6 bases, with 9 bases between them. The CDR3 spans 12 residues. CDR1 is SEHNR, CDR2 FQNEAQ, per germline (reference sequence).

This clonotype was picked up many times. A library made for alpha chains picked up this beta chain off target, so its size means little. This sequence joins TRBV6-5 and TRBJ1-2; D uncertain. Germline-derived CDR1 and CDR2 are MNHEY and SVGAGI. Between the trimmed V and J ends, which lost 2 bases and 8 bases, there was a span of 12 bases. CDR3 length: 13 amino acids. The CDR3 protein is CASSYRAWLGYTF. CDR3 DNA sequence: TGTGCCAGCAGTTACCGCGCGTGGTTGGGCTACACCTTC.

There are many counts of this clonotype. In a library made to pick up alpha chains, this beta chain is a stray read with a size that means little. This rearrangement joins TRBV30 to TRBJ1-1; tentative D call: TRBD1 (5 bases). Germline CDR1 GTSNPN, CDR2 SVGIG (reference sequence). V gave up 2 bases and J gave up 6 bases, with 16 bases separating them. The CDR3 length is 14 residues. The CDR3 DNA is TGTGCCTGGAGTTGGGGAGGGGCGAGGGCTGAAGCTTTCTTT. This codes for CAWSWGGARAEAFF.

Many counts were recorded for this clonotype. This beta chain came through as a stray read in a library set up for alpha chains, and its size says little. V and J are TRBV12-3 or TRBV12-4 and TRBJ1-4, with 9 bases identical to TRBD1. With V trimmed by 3 bases and J by 5 bases, 7 bases remained unmatched. The CDR3 consists of 16 residues. CDR3 protein: CASSFTGGYGNEKLFF. The CDR3 nucleotides are TGTGCCAGCAGTTTCACAGGGGGCTACGGGAATGAAAAACTGTTTTTT.

This clonotype was recorded at least ten times. Little can be read into the size of this beta chain, an off-target read in a library designed for alpha chains. This chain joins TRBV20-1 and TRBJ1-5; a weak D match, TRBD1 (6 bases). This CDR3 contains 14 residues. V lost 2 bases and J 4 bases, leaving 12 bases between the germline ends. Germline lookup yields CDR1 DFQATT and CDR2 SNEGSKA (reference sequence). CDR3 coding DNA: TGCAGTGCTAGACCCGGGACATTGAATCAGCCCCAGCATTTT. This encodes CSARPGTLNQPQHF.

The table lists this clonotype with many counts. The library was designed around alpha chains, so this beta chain is a stray read whose abundance carries little weight. The chain carries TRBV11-2 and TRBJ2-1, with 9 bases identical to TRBD2. Germline V CDR1 and CDR2: SGHAT, FQNNGV. The CDR3 consists of 17 residues. The V and J ends lost 5 bases and 4 bases, in that order; junction bases with no gene match: 12. The CDR3 DNA reads TGTGCCAGCAGCCTCGTGGACCTAGCGGGGCATTACAATGAGCAGTTCTTC. Translated, it gives CASSLVDLAGHYNEQFF.

The table lists this clonotype with a few counts. Sequence at one end of the junction differs from germline and may be a read error. As an off-target read in a library built for alpha chains, this beta chain has a frequency of little significance. The CDR3 loop is CSARDRDKGTYEQYF. CDR3 DNA: TGCAGTGCAAGAGACCGGGACAAAGGGACCTACGAGCAGTACTTC. The rearrangement links TRBV20-1 to TRBJ2-7, with D possibly matching TRBD1 (6 bases). The CDR3 loop spans 15 amino acids. Germline V gene data show CDR1 as DFQATT and CDR2 as SNEGSKA (reference sequence).

This clonotype was observed many times. This beta chain slipped into a library made for alpha chains as a stray read, so its size is not meaningful. V usage is TRBV7-9 and J usage is TRBJ1-2, with D perhaps TRBD1 (5 bases). Trimming took 0 bases from V and 9 from J, leaving 11 bases between them. The CDR3 runs 13 residues. The germline V gene encodes CDR1 SEHNR and CDR2 FQNEAQ (reference sequence). CDR3 sequence reads: CASSLAGVPRYTF. As DNA, the CDR3 is TGTGCCAGCAGCTTAGCGGGGGTCCCCCGCTACACCTTC.

Note on this clonotype: With the library built for alpha chains, this beta chain is off target and its frequency is not meaningful. The chain has TRBV12-3 or TRBV12-4 and TRBJ2-3; D possibly corresponds to TRBD1 (5 bases). V lost 7 bases, J lost 2 bases, and 7 bases lay in between. The CDR3 length is 12 residues. CDR3 bases: TGTGCCAGCACGACAGACACAGATACGCAGTATTTT. As protein: CASTTDTDTQYF.

This clonotype came up many times. This beta chain was picked up by a library intended for alpha chains and is off target, so its count carries little meaning. The chain carries TRBV7-8 and TRBJ2-1; 11 nucleotides align to TRBD2. The CDR3 totals 16 residues. In germline, CDR1 is SGHVS, CDR2 FQNEAQ. V lost 4 bases, J lost 3 bases, and 5 bases stayed unmatched. CDR3 sequence (DNA): TGTGCCAGCAGCTCTCTAGCGGGGGGACTCTACAATGAGCAGTTCTTC. It specifies CASSSLAGGLYNEQFF.

This clonotype appeared many times. In a library made to pick up alpha chains, this beta chain is a stray read with a size that means little. The chain has TRBV18 and TRBJ2-6; 7 nucleotides align to TRBD1. From germline, CDR1 is KGHSH and CDR2 LQKENI. CDR3 size: 21 residues. V gave up 0 bases and J gave up 0 bases; unmatched junction bases: 14. The CDR3 region has the DNA TGTGCCAGCTCACCACCATTTCCCCGAGGGGGCCCAAGCTCTGGGGCCAACGTCCTGACTTTC. Protein product: CASSPPFPRGGPSSGANVLTF.

This clonotype ranks as medium-sized. This beta chain is a stray sequence in a library constructed for alpha chains; its clone size is not meaningful. The V gene is TRBV6-1, the J gene TRBJ2-3; weak D call: TRBD2 (6 bases). Germline CDR1 reads MNHNS; CDR2 reads SASEGT. Trimming pared 2 bases from V and 6 bases from J, leaving 18 bases between. The CDR3 totals 16 residues. The CDR3 nucleotides are TGTGCCAGCAGTGAAATTGGTCGACTAGTGGTGGATACGCAGTATTTT. It yields the protein CASSEIGRLVVDTQYF.

This clonotype has a count of ten or more. A library prepared for alpha chains yielded this beta chain as an off-target read; its size is of little meaning. The chain carries TRBV28 and TRBJ2-7; tentative D call: TRBD1 (6 bases). Deletions cut 2 bases from V and 2 bases from J, with 13 bases between. Germline V gives CDR1 MDHEN, CDR2 SYDVKM. The CDR3 covers 15 residues. The CDR3 region has the DNA TGTGCCAGCAGTTTAGGCAGGGGTGGGACCTACGAGCAGTACTTC. Translation gives CASSLGRGGTYEQYF.

As to this clonotype: As an off-target read in a library built for alpha chains, this beta chain has a frequency of little significance. The chain recombines TRBV6-5 with TRBJ2-1; D may be TRBD2 (6 bases). V was shortened by 6 bases and J by 4 bases, with 16 bases between the two germline ends. Germline values: CDR1 MNHEY, CDR2 SVGAGI. This CDR3 contains 15 residues. CDR3 protein: CASRPGDPTYNEQFF. The CDR3 DNA sequence: TGTGCCAGCAGGCCGGGGGACCCGACATACAATGAGCAGTTCTTC.

This clonotype was recorded many times. The size of this beta chain means little, since it is a stray read in a library made for alpha chains. J is TRBJ1-6 and V is TRBV30; D gene uncertain. V was shortened by 0 bases and J by 0 bases, with 6 bases between the two germline ends. The germline CDR1 and CDR2 sequences are GTSNPN and SVGIG (reference sequence). This CDR3 region has 15 residues. The CDR3 here is CAWSVRPSYNSPLHF. In nucleotides, the CDR3 is TGTGCCTGGAGTGTTCGGCCCTCCTATAATTCACCCCTCCACTTT. Using reference TRBV30 and TRBJ1-6 for the parts outside the CDR3, the full variable domain is SQTIHQWPATLVQPVGSPLSLECTVEGTSNPNLYWYRQAAGRGLQLLFYSVGIGQISSEVPQNLSASRPQDRQFILSSKKLLLSDSGFYLCAWSVRPSYNSPLHFGNGTRLTVT.

In its sample, this clonotype is medium-sized. As an off-target read in a library built for alpha chains, this beta chain has a frequency of little significance. The chain combines TRBV18 with TRBJ2-1; D perhaps matches TRBD2 (7 bases). The CDR3 covers 16 residues. The ends were cut back, 1 base at V and 2 bases at J, with 12 bases in the middle. Germline lookup yields CDR1 KGHSH and CDR2 LQKENI. Here the CDR3 DNA reads TGTGCCAGCTCACCACAGTCGCGGGGGCCCTACAATGAGCAGTTCTTC. Translation: CASSPQSRGPYNEQFF. The whole variable domain, filled in from reference TRBV18 and TRBJ2-1, reads NAGVMQNPRHLVRRRGQEARLRCSPMKGHSHVYWYRQLPEEGLKFMVYLQKENIIDESGMPKERFSAEFPKEGPSILRIQQVVRGDSAAYFCASSPQSRGPYNEQFFGPGTRLTVL.

Sample share makes this clonotype large. Since it is a stray read in a library aimed at alpha chains, this beta chain has a size that is not meaningful. The chain links TRBV10-3 to TRBJ2-1; 8 positions match TRBD1. Germline lookup yields CDR1 ENHRY and CDR2 SYGVKD. CDR3 length: 15 amino acids. The V and J ends lost 8 bases and 7 bases, in that order; junction bases with no gene match: 13. CDR3 sequence: CAIGTGKVGTNEQFF. Here the CDR3 DNA reads TGTGCCATCGGGACAGGAAAGGTGGGCACGAATGAGCAGTTCTTC.

This clonotype has a count of ten or more. This beta chain is a stray read from a library made for alpha chains; its abundance is not meaningful. The J gene is TRBJ1-2, the V gene TRBV12-3 or TRBV12-4, with 10 positions matching TRBD1. Losses at the gene ends were 4 bases for V and 6 bases for J; bases not matched to a gene: 5. The CDR3 is 14 amino acids. The CDR3 here is CASSWGTGVDGYTF. The CDR3 nucleotides are TGTGCCAGCAGTTGGGGGACAGGGGTGGATGGCTACACCTTC.